This entry features one T cell receptor (beta chain) sequence. This clone was detected a few times. Its binding antigen is unknown. Base qualities were left out, and no much larger clone turns up one base away. The data stem from a study of CD8+ T cells in alopecia areata (dated by TCRdb to the late 2010s). Background on the whole study: Treated patients were enrolled in an open-label pilot trial of oral tofacitinib at 5 to 10 mg twice daily for moderate-to-severe alopecia areata. Tofacitinib was given for 6 to 18 months, followed by 6 months of follow-up off drug to assess delayed response and recurrence. The SALT score, which quantifies the percentage of affected scalp surface area, was used to measure disease severity in treated patients. To study T cell clonal expansion in alopecia areata, the researchers applied high-throughput TCRbeta sequencing to both the C3H/HeJ mouse model and human patients. Human TCRbeta sequencing covered scalp tissue and sorted CD4+ and CD8+ peripheral blood T cells from patchy and totalis/universalis alopecia areata patients and healthy controls. Biopsies were taken from tofacitinib-treated patients at baseline and again at 4 and 24 weeks into treatment, and several of those patients also had a later scalp biopsy. Clonality in the scalp was compared among normal scalp (n=4), patchy alopecia areata scalp (n=8), and alopecia totalis/universalis scalp (n=8). RNA was extracted with the PAXgene miRNA kit for fixed scalp, the miRNeasy kit for PBMCs, and the RNeasy kit for mouse skin. immunoSEQ multiplex PCR using 35 Vbeta forward primers and 13 Jbeta reverse primers was used to amplify TCRbeta CDR3 regions.

Library preparation employed the immunoSEQ multiplex PCR assay. For TCR sequencing, RNA was extracted from every sample and reverse transcribed into cDNA to serve as template. SuperScript III was used for first-strand cDNA synthesis, primed with a 2:1 mix of oligo-dT and random hexamers. A synthetic immune receptor repertoire was used to assess amplification bias, and residual bias was removed computationally. The source study handled its data this way. After raw reads were preprocessed to remove errors, the CDR3 was defined following IMGT conventions as running from the conserved cysteine to phenylalanine. Clonality was calculated as 1 minus Shannon entropy normalized by log2 of the number of productive unique TCRs. CD4 or CD8 identity of scalp clones was inferred by cross-referencing scalp TCRbeta sequences with sorted blood CD4 and CD8 repertoires. As stored in TCRdb, this immuneACCESS dataset retains in-frame rearrangements with V and J assigned. A fraction of the clones does not appear; measured against another copy, unresolved V genes explain less than half of the discrepancy, and the remainder lacks a known reason. V and J calls and clone size follow that table, whereas D and trimming were derived from the DNA. The sample data list approximately 210,000 clones, and approximately 72% of these were observed just once. The ten top clones hold 1% to 1.5% of the sample.

This sample's treatment or condition label indicates: oral pan-JAK inhibitor, 5-10 mg twice daily. From alopecia areata patients, peripheral blood was collected along with lesional scalp punch biopsies. After PBMCs were isolated by density centrifugation and stained for CD3, CD4 and CD8, a FACSAria was used to sort CD4+ and CD8+ T cells. The research as a whole found: Because the treated cohort was small and had just a single nonresponder, larger studies are needed to establish links between baseline CD8+ expansion and response. Scalp clonality and the number of expanded CD8+ clones among the top 100 scalp clones were significantly decreased by tofacitinib. Lesional scalp, especially in alopecia totalis/universalis, showed higher clonality and more expanded CD8+ clones than normal scalp, suggesting antigenic drive. Compared with mice, TCR sequences shared between patients were less clear, possibly partly because of HLA diversity across the patient population. Scalp TCR repertoire analysis is complicated because resident alphabeta T cells in normal human skin are also sequenced, whereas mouse skin is dominated by gammadelta T cells. During tofacitinib treatment, many expanded lesional clones remained in scalp and blood, and this persistence may partly explain relapse after treatment is stopped.

The TCR comes from a human donor with alopecia areata. The starting material was CD4+ T cells sorted from blood, obtained at week 44, from a patient treated with tofacitinib.

In nucleotide form, the sequence is TGCAGCGCCGGGACAGGCAAATACGAGCAGTACTTC. Its protein is CSAGTGKYEQYF. The V and J segments used are TRBV29-1 and TRBJ2-7, with 8 bases aligning to TRBD1. V is cut back by 7 bases and J by 4 bases, with 6 bases in the junction unmatched. Including cysteine and phenylalanine, the CDR3 has 12 amino acids. The read is trimmed to its CDR3 DNA, 36 bases read in frame from base 1. The germline V gene supplies CDR1 SQVTM and CDR2 ANQGSEA.